Each of the 10 T cell receptor beta chains below was sequenced from the same sample in a study of OX40 agonist ivuxolimab in advanced cancers. Using immunoSEQ multiplex PCR, the repertoire was profiled, and TCRdb retains in-frame clones only, with some absent. The table shows tens of thousands of clones, with less than 90% occurring only once. Sequenced here: CD4+ or CD8+ T cells sorted from blood, sampled in a trial of the OX40 agonist ivuxolimab. These TCRs come from an adult with an advanced solid tumor such as melanoma, head and neck, liver or kidney cancer.

This clone was counted between two and nine times. The CDR3 DNA reads TGTGCCAGTAGTATGCAGGGAAATCAGCCCCAGCATTTT. Translated, it gives CASSMQGNQPQHF. V is TRBV19 and J is TRBJ1-5, with a weak D call TRBD1 (5 bases). Trimming shortened V by 3 bases and J by 4 bases, and 7 bases separated the two germline ends. Per germline, CDR1 LNHDA and CDR2 SQIVND (reference sequence). The CDR3 sequence is 13 residues long.

This clone came up a few times. The chain is built from TRBV2 and TRBJ2-5; D is perhaps TRBD2 (7 bases). The CDR3 length is 16 residues. V was pared by 8 bases and J by 5 bases, with 24 bases between. In germline, CDR1 is SNHLY, CDR2 FYNNEI. The CDR3 DNA follows: TGTGCCAGCGGGGCCTTTGGGGCGGGGGCCGGGGAGACCCAGTACTTC. Its translation is CASGAFGAGAGETQYF.

This clone was detected only a few times. CDR3: CASTLGQGVYEQYF. The DNA for the CDR3 is TGTGCCAGCACCCTTGGACAGGGGGTTTACGAGCAGTACTTC. The V call is TRBV6-1, the J call TRBJ2-7; 10 bases are shared with TRBD1. Germline V gene lookup returns CDR1 MNHNS and CDR2 SASEGT. The CDR3 runs 14 residues. The V and J ends lost 7 bases and 4 bases, in that order; junction bases with no gene match: 7.

V and J are TRBV2 and TRBJ2-5; 12 bases map to TRBD2. Trimming removed 8 bases from V and 5 bases from J; junction bases left unmatched: 9. CDR1 is SNHLY and CDR2 is FYNNEI in the germline V gene. The CDR3 is 15 residues long. The CDR3 DNA reads TGTGCCAGCCGATCTAGCGGGGGGGCAGGGGAGACCCAGTACTTC. The encoded protein is CASRSSGGAGETQYF.

By share of the sample, this clone is medium-sized (0.01 to 0.1%). The rearrangement joins TRBV4-1 to TRBJ2-7; perhaps TRBD1 as D (6 bases). This CDR3 has 15 amino acids. Trimming removed 6 bases at V and 0 bases at J, with 15 bases between. The V gene's germline CDR1 is MGHRA and CDR2 YSYEKL. The CDR3 DNA reads as TGCGCCAGCAGGGCTCCGGACAGATTCTCCTACGAGCAGTACTTC. Translated: CASRAPDRFSYEQYF.

The chain joins TRBV7-2 to TRBJ1-3; 7 positions agree with TRBD1. This CDR3 is 14 amino acids long. In germline, CDR1 is SGHTA, CDR2 FQGNSA. J gave up 9 bases and V 2 bases, and 7 bases lay outside the gene matches. This CDR3 is CASSLNRGGGTIYF. The CDR3 nucleotides read TGTGCCAGCAGCTTAAACAGGGGAGGTGGCACCATATATTTT.

The rearrangement uses TRBV5-6 and TRBJ2-3, with D unclear. The CDR3 extends over 15 amino acids. V was shortened by 0 bases and J by 2 bases, with 10 bases between the two germline ends. Germline assignment: CDR1 SGHDT and CDR2 YYEEEE. The chain's CDR3 is CASSLDVPYTDTQYF. The CDR3 nucleotides read TGTGCCAGCAGCTTGGACGTCCCGTACACAGATACGCAGTATTTT.

The chain joins TRBV7-9 to TRBJ2-7, with a possible D match to TRBD2 (5 bases). The CDR3 covers 12 residues. V was pared by 0 bases and J by 6 bases, with 6 bases between. CDR1 is SEHNR, CDR2 FQNEAQ, per germline (reference sequence). DNA for the CDR3: TGTGCCAGCAGCTTAGCAGGGAGCGAGCAGTACTTC. Its translation: CASSLAGSEQYF.

V is TRBV6-5 and J is TRBJ2-7; D gene uncertain. This CDR3 is 15 amino acids long. Germline values: CDR1 MNHEY, CDR2 SVGAGI. With 5 bases removed from V and 8 bases from J, the gap between germline ends came to 22 bases. The CDR3 DNA reads as TGTGCCAGCAGTCCCCGACCGGTAAGATTCAGTCAGCAGTACTTC. Its translation is CASSPRPVRFSQQYF.

The J gene is TRBJ1-6, the V gene TRBV28, with D perhaps matching TRBD1 (5 bases). Trimming left V 3 bases short and J 10 bases short, with 13 bases between. The CDR3 consists of 14 residues. Germline V gene lookup returns CDR1 MDHEN and CDR2 SYDVKM. The DNA for the CDR3 is TGTGCCAGCAGTTTCTGGGGGAGAGAATCACCCCTCCACTTT. As protein: CASSFWGRESPLHF.